This T cell receptor (beta chain) was sequenced during a study of graft-versus-host responses after intestinal transplantation. The wider study: Transplant recipients had multivisceral, liver-intestinal, or isolated intestinal grafts. Anti-thymocyte globulin induction was given to all recipients, followed by tacrolimus and steroids for two to four years.

Study observations and caveats: Recipient marrow showed GvH clones, some seen first in ileum or blood.

Unmatched junction bases numbered 6, after V lost 5 bases and J lost 4 bases. The V gene's germline CDR1 is LNHDA and CDR2 SQIVND (reference sequence). The CDR3 contains 14 residues. In the case of this clone: The antigen remains undetermined.

TCRdb keeps only in-frame clones here, not all; method: immunoSEQ multiplex PCR. The data contain over 65,000 clones, approximately 90% of them seen just once; the ten biggest clones take up 6% to 9%. Source: unstimulated CD8+ T cells sorted from spleen or lymph node cells, taken before transplant. This chain links TRBV19 with TRBJ2-7; 9 bases agree with TRBD1. This receptor was obtained from a human donor who was the organ donor for an intestinal transplant. DNA for the CDR3: TGTGCCAGTAGTGTGGGACAGGGATCTTACGAGCAGTACTTC. Protein sequence: CASSVGQGSYEQYF.